The 20 T cell receptor beta chains presented below share a single source sample, sequenced in a study of control samples from healthy donors and cancer patients. Generated by immunoSEQ multiplex PCR, the TCRdb table keeps only in-frame clones and is missing some. The sample yields 100,000 to 150,000 clones, just over 90% seen once. Source material: blood. The receptors shown here come from a woman aged 18-29 years in good health.

V is TRBV5-1 and J is TRBJ2-3; 8 bases match TRBD1. The germline CDR1 and CDR2 sequences are SGHRS and YFSETQ. V gave up 6 bases and J gave up 3 bases; unmatched junction bases: 6. CDR3 length equals 14 residues. CDR3 DNA sequence: TGCGCCAGCACAGGGGGCGCCGCGACAGATACGCAGTATTTT. It specifies CASTGGAATDTQYF.

The chain links TRBV9 to TRBJ1-2; tentative D call: TRBD1 (5 bases). The CDR3 has 13 residues. Between the trimmed V and J ends, which lost 2 bases and 8 bases, there was a span of 13 bases. CDR1 is SGDLS and CDR2 is YYNGEE in the germline V gene. The chain's CDR3 is CASSVNSGGGYTF. In DNA form, the CDR3 reads TGTGCCAGCAGCGTTAATAGTGGGGGAGGCTACACCTTC.

This chain connects TRBV15 to TRBJ2-1; 11 nucleotides align to TRBD1. The ends lost 2 bases at V and 5 bases at J; junction bases unmatched: 11. Germline V lookup: CDR1 LNHNV, CDR2 YYDKDF (reference sequence). The CDR3 loop spans 18 amino acids. CDR3 residues: CATSRHLTGQGVDNEQFF. The CDR3 nucleotides read TGTGCCACCAGCAGACACCTCACGGGACAGGGGGTTGACAATGAGCAGTTCTTC.

The rearrangement uses TRBV4-3 and TRBJ2-7; tentative D call: TRBD2 (6 bases). Between the trimmed V and J ends, which lost 1 base and 6 bases, there was a span of 10 bases. Per germline, CDR1 LGHNA and CDR2 YSLEER. This CDR3 comprises 13 residues. This chain's CDR3 is CASSQAEGGEQYF. The DNA for the CDR3 is TGCGCCAGCAGCCAAGCTGAGGGAGGCGAGCAGTACTTC.

J is TRBJ2-7 and V is TRBV28, with 7 bases lining up with TRBD2. After removal of 5 bases from V and 0 bases from J, the junction contained 7 bases not matched to a gene. CDR1 and CDR2 from the germline V gene are MDHEN and SYDVKM. The length of the CDR3 is 15 residues. The DNA of the CDR3 is TGTGCCAGCAGTCTAAAAGCGGGAAGCTCCTACGAGCAGTACTTC. Translating gives CASSLKAGSSYEQYF. The variable domain in full, with the rest retrieved from reference TRBV28 and TRBJ2-7, is DVKVTQSSRYLVKRTGEKVFLECVQDMDHENMFWYRQDPGLGLRLIYFSYDVKMKEKGDIPEGYSVSREKKERFSLILESASTNQTSMYLCASSLKAGSSYEQYFGPGTRLTVT.

This chain links TRBV2 with TRBJ2-7; D unclear. Per the germline V gene, CDR1 is SNHLY and CDR2 is FYNNEI. The CDR3 length is 14 residues. Trimming removed 8 bases from V and 2 bases from J, with 16 bases in between. The CDR3 loop reads CASQNEAVPYEQYF. The CDR3 region has the DNA TGTGCCAGCCAAAATGAGGCCGTACCCTACGAGCAGTACTTC.

The gene calls are TRBV7-2 and TRBJ1-4; 8 nucleotides agree with TRBD1. The CDR3 has 17 amino acids. Looked up from germline, CDR1 is SGHTA and CDR2 is FQGNSA. With V trimmed by 5 bases and J by 6 bases, 14 bases remained unmatched. This chain's CDR3 is CASSTGGYGTGDEKLFF. The CDR3, as DNA: TGTGCCAGCAGCACGGGGGGATACGGGACAGGAGATGAAAAACTGTTTTTT.

The rearrangement uses TRBV18 and TRBJ1-2; 8 bases map to TRBD1. Germline trimming cut 3 bases from V and 8 bases from J; bases unmatched to any gene: 5. The length of the CDR3 is 13 residues. CDR1 is KGHSH and CDR2 is LQKENI in the germline V gene. This CDR3 is CASSPDRGLGYTF. The CDR3 nucleotides are TGTGCCAGCTCACCCGACAGGGGTTTGGGCTACACCTTC.

This chain uses TRBV6-5 with TRBJ1-2, with D perhaps matching TRBD1 (5 bases). Trimming took 2 bases from V and 7 from J, leaving 20 bases between them. Germline V gene lookup returns CDR1 MNHEY and CDR2 SVGAGI. This CDR3 spans 16 amino acids. In nucleotides, the CDR3 is TGTGCCAGCAGTTACGAGGCGGCCCCGGTCGGGGGTGGCTACACCTTC. Amino acids: CASSYEAAPVGGGYTF.

The chain has TRBV28 and TRBJ2-2; 7 positions agree with TRBD1. Trimming removed 5 bases from V and 0 bases from J; junction bases left unmatched: 3. CDR3 length: 15 residues. The germline V gene has CDR1 MDHEN and CDR2 SYDVKM. The CDR3 protein is CASSNQGANTGELFF. The CDR3 DNA follows: TGTGCCAGCAGTAACCAGGGGGCGAACACCGGGGAGCTGTTTTTT.

The chain couples TRBV6-6 to TRBJ1-1, with D possibly TRBD1 on 6 matching bases. Trimming shortened V by 5 bases and J by 1 base, and 20 bases separated the two germline ends. This CDR3 spans 17 amino acids. Germline V CDR1 and CDR2: MNHNY, SVGAGI (reference sequence). CDR3 nucleotides: TGTGCCAGCAGTCCCCGGGGGCTTGTTTTAAGGAACACTGAAGCTTTCTTT. It yields the protein CASSPRGLVLRNTEAFF.

This clone was seen more than once but under ten times. The V gene is TRBV2, the J gene TRBJ2-1, with 8 bases that match TRBD2. V lost 6 bases, J lost 6 bases, and 1 base stayed unmatched. Germline values: CDR1 SNHLY, CDR2 FYNNEI. This CDR3 has 12 amino acids. The CDR3 protein is CASRAGANEQFF. CDR3 coding DNA: TGTGCCAGCAGAGCGGGAGCCAATGAGCAGTTCTTC.

The rearrangement joins TRBV6-2 or TRBV6-3 to TRBJ2-7; D may be TRBD1 (6 bases). The CDR3 loop spans 12 amino acids. Germline V CDR1 and CDR2: MNHEY, SVGEGT. Trimming took off 3 bases at V and 12 bases at J, with 15 bases between the two ends. CDR3 residues: CASSYTGWSPYF. The CDR3 bases are TGTGCCAGCAGTTATACAGGGTGGTCACCGTACTTC.

The rearrangement links TRBV18 to TRBJ1-1, with a weak D call TRBD1 (6 bases). The V and J ends lost 3 bases and 6 bases respectively, with 17 bases between them. Germline V gene sequence: CDR1 KGHSH, CDR2 LQKENI. CDR3 length: 15 amino acids. The CDR3 spells CASSPPSLRTAEAFF. CDR3 nucleotides: TGTGCCAGCTCACCTCCCTCACTTCGGACAGCTGAAGCTTTCTTT.

This clone is a singleton in its sample. CDR3 sequence: CASSFYQGALNEQFF. The CDR3 DNA reads as TGTGCCAGCAGTTTCTACCAGGGGGCTCTCAATGAGCAGTTCTTC. V is TRBV27 and J is TRBJ2-1, with TRBD1 matching over 8 bases. After removal of 3 bases from V and 6 bases from J, the junction contained 7 bases not matched to a gene. CDR1 is MNHEY, CDR2 SMNVEV, per germline (reference sequence). The CDR3 has 15 residues.

V is TRBV25-1 and J is TRBJ1-1; D is unclear. The CDR3 runs to 15 residues. Germline loops: CDR1 MGHDK, CDR2 SYGVNS. The germline V and J ends were trimmed by 4 bases and 0 bases, with 12 bases remaining between them. This chain's CDR3 is CASSAMASLNTEAFF. The CDR3 DNA is TGTGCCAGCAGTGCGATGGCCAGTCTGAACACTGAAGCTTTCTTT.

This clone was picked up a small number of times. The DNA for the CDR3 is TGTGCCAGCAGCTTTGGGCTGATAGCTAGCGGCACCCAAGAGACCCAGTACTTC. Protein product: CASSFGLIASGTQETQYF. The J gene is TRBJ2-5, the V gene TRBV5-6, with 7 bases fitting TRBD2. The CDR3 spans 18 residues. The germline V gene encodes CDR1 SGHDT and CDR2 YYEEEE. After removal of 2 bases from V and 1 base from J, the junction contained 14 bases not matched to a gene.

The chain is built from TRBV2 and TRBJ2-5; D ambiguous. Germline CDR1 SNHLY, CDR2 FYNNEI. V lost 5 bases and J 5 bases, leaving 6 bases between the germline ends. The CDR3 contains 11 residues. The CDR3 sequence is CASSTKETQYF. CDR3 DNA: TGTGCCAGCAGTACCAAGGAGACCCAGTACTTC. Supplemented by reference TRBV2 and TRBJ2-5, the full variable domain reads EPEVTQTPSHQVTQMGQEVILRCVPISNHLYFYWYRQILGQKVEFLVSFYNNEISEKSEIFDDQFSVERPDGSNFTLKIRSTKLEDSAMYFCASSTKETQYFGPGTRLLVL.

This clone turned up a few times. This rearrangement joins TRBV2 to TRBJ2-7; no clear D gene. The CDR3 loop spans 14 amino acids. Per germline, CDR1 SNHLY and CDR2 FYNNEI. The V end was cut by 2 bases, the J end by 2 bases, with 10 bases between. CDR3 sequence (DNA): TGTGCCAGCAGTGAAAGGTCCCCCGCCTACGAGCAGTACTTC. It codes for CASSERSPAYEQYF.

This chain connects TRBV2 to TRBJ2-7, with 9 bases aligning to TRBD1. The germline CDR1 and CDR2 sequences are SNHLY and FYNNEI. The CDR3 contains 14 residues. Trimming took 8 bases from V and 4 from J; bases not matched to a gene: 9. The CDR3 is CASRARQGVYEQYF. DNA of the CDR3: TGTGCCAGCCGAGCCCGACAGGGGGTGTACGAGCAGTACTTC.